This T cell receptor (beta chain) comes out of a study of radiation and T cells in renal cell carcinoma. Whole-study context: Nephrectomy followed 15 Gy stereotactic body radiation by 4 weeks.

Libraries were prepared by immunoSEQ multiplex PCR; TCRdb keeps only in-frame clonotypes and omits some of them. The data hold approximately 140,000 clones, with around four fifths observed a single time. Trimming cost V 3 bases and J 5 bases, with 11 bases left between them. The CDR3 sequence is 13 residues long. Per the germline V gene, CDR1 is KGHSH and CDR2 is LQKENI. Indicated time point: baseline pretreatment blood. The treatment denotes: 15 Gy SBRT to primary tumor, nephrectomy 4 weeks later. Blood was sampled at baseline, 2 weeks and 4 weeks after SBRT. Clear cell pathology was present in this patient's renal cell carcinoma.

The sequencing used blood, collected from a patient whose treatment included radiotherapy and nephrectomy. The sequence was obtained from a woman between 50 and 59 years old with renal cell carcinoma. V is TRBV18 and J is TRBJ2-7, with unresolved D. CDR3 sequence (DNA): TGTGCCAGCTCACCTCAATTAGGGAACGAGCAGTACTTC. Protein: CASSPQLGNEQYF.